This T cell receptor beta chain came from a study of neurological immune-mediated disorders. Germline lookup yields CDR1 DFQATT and CDR2 SNEGSKA (reference sequence). The CDR3 extends over 13 amino acids. The V gene end was trimmed by 7 bases and the J gene end by 4 bases; junction bases not matched to a gene: 5. This clonotype was counted at least ten times. Input was around 1 million sorted T cells, either CD4+ or CD8+. MiXCR was run by TCRdb on the 5' RACE reads, yielding one entry per CDR3 protein. In the table there are tens of thousands of distinct CDR3 sequences, 6% to 7% of which are singletons.

Input material: CD4+ T cells from blood. The chain couples TRBV20-1 to TRBJ2-2, with TRBD2 identical over 8 bases. This clonotype originated in a woman aged 40 to 50 in good health. The CDR3 loop is CSVGGRITGELFF. DNA of the CDR3: TGCAGTGTCGGCGGGAGGATCACCGGGGAGCTGTTTTTT.